These 22 T cell receptor beta chains were sequenced from one sample in a study of T cell responses to AZD1222 COVID-19 vaccine. TCRdb's copy holds only in-frame clones and misses some; the assay was immunoSEQ multiplex PCR. The table has some 150,000 clones, about 90% seen once; the top ten hold roughly 5%. The specimen comprised peripheral blood, sampled on day 0 of AZD1222 vaccination. These receptors all come from an adult in good health.

This clone was found a few times. V usage is TRBV28 and J usage is TRBJ1-6; D is uncertain. Looked up from germline, CDR1 is MDHEN and CDR2 is SYDVKM. Trimming left V 4 bases short and J 7 bases short, with 5 bases between. The CDR3 has 12 amino acids. CDR3 DNA: TGTGCCAGCAGTTGGCCGAATTCACCCCTCCACTTT. Translation: CASSWPNSPLHF.

The chain combines TRBV13 with TRBJ2-7; maybe TRBD2 (6 bases). The V gene's germline CDR1 is PRHDT and CDR2 FYEKMQ (reference sequence). The V end was cut by 5 bases, the J end by 1 base, with 15 bases between. This CDR3 is 15 amino acids long. The CDR3 spells CASSPGDSLSYEQYF. The CDR3 coding sequence is TGTGCCAGCAGCCCCGGGGACTCCCTATCCTACGAGCAGTACTTC.

J is TRBJ2-1 and V is TRBV4-3; D remains unclear. The V end was cut by 0 bases, the J end by 5 bases, with 8 bases between. Germline values: CDR1 LGHNA, CDR2 YSLEER. The CDR3 has 14 amino acids. Here the CDR3 DNA reads TGCGCCAGCAGCCAAGATATACAGAACAATGAGCAGTTCTTC. Amino acid sequence: CASSQDIQNNEQFF.

The chain combines TRBV10-3 with TRBJ2-4; 9 nucleotides align to TRBD2. This CDR3 has 13 amino acids. Looked up from germline, CDR1 is ENHRY and CDR2 is SYGVKD. Losses at the gene ends were 4 bases for V and 12 bases for J; bases not matched to a gene: 7. In nucleotides, the CDR3 is TGTGCCATCAGTGTGGCGGGAGGGCCCGCTCAGTACTTC. This encodes CAISVAGGPAQYF.

V usage is TRBV19 and J usage is TRBJ1-2; the match to TRBD1 covers 7 bases. The germline V gene has CDR1 LNHDA and CDR2 SQIVND (reference sequence). V shed 5 bases, J shed 1 base, and the junction held 7 bases outside the gene matches. This CDR3 comprises 15 residues. The CDR3 DNA sequence: TGTGCCAGTAGTGCCAACAGGGGAGGTAACTATGGCTACACCTTC. Its translation is CASSANRGGNYGYTF. Supplemented by reference TRBV19 and TRBJ1-2, the full variable domain reads DGGITQSPKYLFRKEGQNVTLSCEQNLNHDAMYWYRQDPGQGLRLIYYSQIVNDFQKGDIAEGYSVSREKKESFPLTVTSAQKNPTAFYLCASSANRGGNYGYTFGSGTRLTVV.

The chain joins TRBV19 to TRBJ2-1; 8 bases agree with TRBD2. Germline V lookup: CDR1 LNHDA, CDR2 SQIVND (reference sequence). With V trimmed by 4 bases and J by 1 base, 6 bases remained unmatched. This CDR3 is built from 16 residues. The chain's CDR3 is CASSKLAGRSYNEQFF. The CDR3 DNA is TGTGCCAGTAGTAAATTAGCGGGGAGATCCTACAATGAGCAGTTCTTC.

The chain employs TRBV5-1 and TRBJ1-3, with D maybe TRBD1 (5 bases). This CDR3 region has 16 residues. The V end was cut by 0 bases, the J end by 0 bases, with 10 bases between. Germline V gene lookup returns CDR1 SGHRS and CDR2 YFSETQ. The CDR3 here is CASSLDGDSSGNTIYF. CDR3 nucleotides: TGCGCCAGCAGCTTGGATGGGGACTCCTCTGGAAACACCATATATTTT.

The chain uses TRBV5-1 and TRBJ1-4; 9 bases fit TRBD1. V shed 4 bases and J 8 bases; nucleotides not matched to a gene: 12. Per the germline V gene, CDR1 is SGHRS and CDR2 is YFSETQ. The length of the CDR3 is 16 residues. Here the CDR3 reads CASSLTPGQGWEKLFF. For the CDR3, the DNA is TGCGCCAGCAGCCTTACACCGGGACAGGGATGGGAAAAACTGTTTTTT.

The gene calls are TRBV4-1 and TRBJ2-3, with TRBD2 matching over 8 bases. With 1 base clipped from V and 2 bases from J, the junction kept 8 bases outside the gene matches. This CDR3 comprises 17 residues. The germline V gene has CDR1 MGHRA and CDR2 YSYEKL. CDR3 nucleotides: TGCGCCAGCAGCCAAGTTCGAGGCGGGGGGCCCACAGATACGCAGTATTTT. This codes for CASSQVRGGGPTDTQYF.

This clone has a single count. The chain joins TRBV5-1 to TRBJ2-1; tentatively, D is TRBD2 (5 bases). Germline CDR1 reads SGHRS; CDR2 reads YFSETQ. CDR3 length: 14 amino acids. Trimming pared 2 bases from V and 6 bases from J, leaving 12 bases between. In DNA, the CDR3 is TGCGCCAGCAGCTTTGTTGAGGGCCCCAATGAGCAGTTCTTC. Amino acids: CASSFVEGPNEQFF.

The chain combines TRBV27 with TRBJ2-7; no reliable D call. V was clipped by 8 bases and J by 6 bases, with 11 bases between them. Germline values: CDR1 MNHEY, CDR2 SMNVEV (reference sequence). The CDR3 contains 11 residues. The CDR3 DNA reads TGTGCCAGCCCCCCGTCCGGCGAGCAGTACTTC. It translates to CASPPSGEQYF.

The rearrangement joins TRBV7-2 to TRBJ1-5; D perhaps matches TRBD1 (5 bases). The V gene's germline CDR1 is SGHTA and CDR2 FQGNSA. Between the trimmed V and J ends, which lost 2 bases and 4 bases, there was a span of 21 bases. The CDR3 runs 18 residues. The CDR3 region has the DNA TGTGCCAGCAGCTTAACGGCACCCGGGACCGTCTCTAATCAGCCCCAGCATTTT. Protein sequence: CASSLTAPGTVSNQPQHF.

J is TRBJ2-7 and V is TRBV2, with 10 nucleotides matching TRBD1. Trimming removed 2 bases from V and 5 bases from J; junction bases left unmatched: 6. CDR1 and CDR2 from the germline V gene are SNHLY and FYNNEI. The CDR3 covers 15 residues. CDR3 DNA: TGTGCCAGCAGTGAATGGGGACAGGGGTACGACGAGCAGTACTTC. This encodes CASSEWGQGYDEQYF.

This rearrangement joins TRBV6-2 or TRBV6-3 to TRBJ1-5; the D is unclear. The CDR3 sequence is 14 residues long. Germline V gene sequence: CDR1 MNHEY, CDR2 SVGEGT. The ends were cut back, 7 bases at V and 3 bases at J, with 13 bases in the middle. Here the CDR3 reads CASTPGGYNQPQHF. In nucleotides, the CDR3 is TGTGCCAGCACCCCAGGTGGGTACAATCAGCCCCAGCATTTT.

The chain employs TRBV4-2 and TRBJ1-5; D may be TRBD1 (6 bases). The V and J ends lost 0 bases and 7 bases respectively, with 16 bases between them. CDR1 LGHNA and CDR2 YNFKEQ come from the germline V gene. This CDR3 contains 16 residues. The CDR3 DNA reads TGTGCCAGCAGCCAAGATAGGTTACAGGGACGACAGCCCCAGCATTTT. It yields the protein CASSQDRLQGRQPQHF.

The V call is TRBV7-8, the J call TRBJ1-2; D remains unclear. Per the germline V gene, CDR1 is SGHVS and CDR2 is FQNEAQ. The V end was cut by 7 bases, the J end by 0 bases, with 15 bases between. The CDR3 is 15 amino acids. The CDR3 region is CASTRSSGANYGYTF. For the CDR3, the DNA is TGTGCCAGCACCCGGTCATCAGGAGCTAACTATGGCTACACCTTC.

The chain uses TRBV6-5 and TRBJ1-2, with 8 bases matching TRBD1. The germline V gene encodes CDR1 MNHEY and CDR2 SVGAGI. This CDR3 has 14 amino acids. Trimming removed 7 bases from V and 8 bases from J; junction bases left unmatched: 12. CDR3 sequence: CASTDRGGLDGYTF. CDR3 nucleotides: TGTGCCAGCACCGACAGGGGCGGATTGGACGGCTACACCTTC.

This clone has a single count. The chain combines TRBV3-1 (or the pseudogene TRBV3-2) with TRBJ1-3; D call uncertain. The V gene's germline CDR1 is LGHDT and CDR2 YNNKEL (reference sequence). The CDR3 covers 14 residues. V lost 6 bases and J 3 bases, leaving 12 bases between the germline ends. Written as DNA, the CDR3 is TGTGCCAGCAGGAAGACGTGGGGTGGAAACACCATATATTTT. Residues: CASRKTWGGNTIYF.

This chain links TRBV6-2 or TRBV6-3 with TRBJ2-2; 8 positions agree with TRBD2. CDR3 length: 20 amino acids. Germline V gene data show CDR1 as MNHEY and CDR2 as SVGEGT. Trimming took 5 bases from V and 2 from J; bases not matched to a gene: 19. The DNA of the CDR3 is TGTGCCAGCAGTCAGCGGTATGGGCGAGCGGGGGTCCCTAACACCGGGGAGCTGTTTTTT. Its translation: CASSQRYGRAGVPNTGELFF.

The chain combines TRBV6-1 with TRBJ1-1; D uncertain. Looked up from germline, CDR1 is MNHNS and CDR2 is SASEGT. With 3 bases removed from V and 1 base from J, the gap between germline ends came to 6 bases. The CDR3 loop spans 13 amino acids. CDR3 region: CASSDQPNTEAFF. CDR3 nucleotides: TGTGCCAGCAGTGATCAGCCGAACACTGAAGCTTTCTTT.

This chain joins TRBV2 and TRBJ1-1, with 8 bases fitting TRBD1. The CDR3 totals 18 residues. The V gene end was trimmed by 6 bases and the J gene end by 0 bases; junction bases not matched to a gene: 15. Germline CDR1 reads SNHLY; CDR2 reads FYNNEI. The CDR3 DNA reads TGTGCCAGCAGGATACCGACAGGGGCCACTTTAATGAACACTGAAGCTTTCTTT. Translated, it gives CASRIPTGATLMNTEAFF.

V gene TRBV7-3 combines with J gene TRBJ2-2; 9 bases line up with TRBD1. Germline loops: CDR1 SGHTA, CDR2 FQGTGA. CDR3 length: 17 amino acids. Unmatched junction bases numbered 6, after V lost 1 base and J lost 3 bases. CDR3 protein: CASSLRVGQGYTGELFF. DNA for the CDR3: TGTGCCAGCAGCTTAAGAGTGGGACAGGGCTACACCGGGGAGCTGTTTTTT.